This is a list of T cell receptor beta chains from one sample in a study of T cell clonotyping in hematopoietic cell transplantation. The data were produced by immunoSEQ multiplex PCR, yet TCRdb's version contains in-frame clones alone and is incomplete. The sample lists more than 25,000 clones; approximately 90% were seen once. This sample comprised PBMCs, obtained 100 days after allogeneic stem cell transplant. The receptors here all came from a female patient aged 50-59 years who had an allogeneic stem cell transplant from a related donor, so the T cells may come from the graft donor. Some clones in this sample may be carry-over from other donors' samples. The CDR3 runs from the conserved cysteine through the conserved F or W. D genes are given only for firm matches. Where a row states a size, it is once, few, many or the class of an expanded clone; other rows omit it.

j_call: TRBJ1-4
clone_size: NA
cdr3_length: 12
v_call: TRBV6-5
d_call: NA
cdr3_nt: TGTGCCAGCAGTGTGAAAGGTCAGAAACTGTTTTTT
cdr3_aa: CASSVKGQKLFF

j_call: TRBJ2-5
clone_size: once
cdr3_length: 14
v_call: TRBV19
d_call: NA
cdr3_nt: TGTGCCAGTAGTATCCGGGGTCGGGCGGAGACCCAGTACTTC
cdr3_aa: CASSIRGRAETQYF

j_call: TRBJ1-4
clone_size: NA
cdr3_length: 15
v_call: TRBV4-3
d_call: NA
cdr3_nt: TGCGCCAGCAGCCAAGGGGTGCAGGGCCATGAAAAACTGTTTTTT
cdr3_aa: CASSQGVQGHEKLFF

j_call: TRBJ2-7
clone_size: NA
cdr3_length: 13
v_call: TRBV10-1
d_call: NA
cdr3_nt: TGCGCCAGCAGCGCGACTTTGGGAAACGAGCAGTACTTC
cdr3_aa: CASSATLGNEQYF

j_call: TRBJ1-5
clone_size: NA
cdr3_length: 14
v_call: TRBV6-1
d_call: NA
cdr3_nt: TGTGCCAGCATCAAGGGTTCCAGGGATCAGCCCCAGCATTTT
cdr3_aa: CASIKGSRDQPQHF

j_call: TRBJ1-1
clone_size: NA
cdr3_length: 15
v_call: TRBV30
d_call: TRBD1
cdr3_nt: TGTGCCTGGAGTGTTGGACAGGGAAGAGGAACTGAAGCTTTCTTT
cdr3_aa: CAWSVGQGRGTEAFF

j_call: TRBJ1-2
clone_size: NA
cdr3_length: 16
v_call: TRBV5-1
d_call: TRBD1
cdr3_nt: TGCGCCAGCAGCCAAGGGACAGGGGCGTCACCCTATGGCTACACCTTC
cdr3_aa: CASSQGTGASPYGYTF

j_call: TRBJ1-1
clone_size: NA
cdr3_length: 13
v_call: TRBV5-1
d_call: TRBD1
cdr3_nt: TGCGCCAGCAGCCAAAACCCGACAGGGATGGCTTTCTTT
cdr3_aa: CASSQNPTGMAFF

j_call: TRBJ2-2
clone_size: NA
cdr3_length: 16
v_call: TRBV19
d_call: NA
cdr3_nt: TGTGCCAGTAGTATGGACAGGTCAGCGGGCACCGGGGAGCTGTTTTTT
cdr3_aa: CASSMDRSAGTGELFF

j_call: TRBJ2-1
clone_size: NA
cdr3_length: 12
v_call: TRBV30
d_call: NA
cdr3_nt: TGTGCCAAAGGGGGCTCCTACAATGAGCAGTTCTTC
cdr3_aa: CAKGGSYNEQFF

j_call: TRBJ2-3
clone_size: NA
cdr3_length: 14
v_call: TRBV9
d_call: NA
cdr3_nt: TGTGCCAGCAGCGTAGGACGCGGGGCAGATACGCAGTATTTT
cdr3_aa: CASSVGRGADTQYF

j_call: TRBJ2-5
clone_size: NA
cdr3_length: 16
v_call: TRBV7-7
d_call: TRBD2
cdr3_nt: TGTGCCAGCAGCTTAAGGAGCGGGGGGAACCAAGAGACCCAGTACTTC
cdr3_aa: CASSLRSGGNQETQYF

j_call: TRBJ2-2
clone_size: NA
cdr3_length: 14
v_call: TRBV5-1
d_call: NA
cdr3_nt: TGCGCCAGCACCTTCCGGTGGAGGACCGGGGAGCTGTTTTTT
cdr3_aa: CASTFRWRTGELFF

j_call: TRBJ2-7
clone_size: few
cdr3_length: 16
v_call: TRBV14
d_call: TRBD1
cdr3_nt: TGTGCCAGCAGCCGCCCCCCAAGGACAGGGAGGATGGAGCAGTACTTC
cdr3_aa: CASSRPPRTGRMEQYF

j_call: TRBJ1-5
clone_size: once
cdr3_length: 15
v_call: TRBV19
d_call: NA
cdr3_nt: TGTGCCAGTGTACCGACAGTTAATAGCAATCAGCCCCAGCATTTT
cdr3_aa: CASVPTVNSNQPQHF

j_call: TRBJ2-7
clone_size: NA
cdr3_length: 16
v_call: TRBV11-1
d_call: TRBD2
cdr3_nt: TGTGCCAGCAGCTTGAACCCGGGACTAGGGACCGGCGAGCAGTACTTC
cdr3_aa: CASSLNPGLGTGEQYF

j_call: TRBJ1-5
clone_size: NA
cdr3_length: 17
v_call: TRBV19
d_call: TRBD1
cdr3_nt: TGTGCCAGTAGTATGGACCCGACAGGGGTATCCAATCAGCCCCAGCATTTT
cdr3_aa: CASSMDPTGVSNQPQHF

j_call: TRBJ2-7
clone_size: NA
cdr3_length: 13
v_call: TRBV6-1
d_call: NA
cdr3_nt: TGTGCCAGCGGCGTAGGGGGAACCTACGAGCAGTACTTC
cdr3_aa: CASGVGGTYEQYF

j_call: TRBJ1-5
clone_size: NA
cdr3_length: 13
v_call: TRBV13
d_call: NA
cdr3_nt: TGTGCCAGCAGCCTTAACAGGGAACAGCCCCAGCATTTT
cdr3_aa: CASSLNREQPQHF

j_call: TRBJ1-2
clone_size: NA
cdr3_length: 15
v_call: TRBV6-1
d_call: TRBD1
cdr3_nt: TGTGCCAGCAGTCACAACCCGACAGGGGACTATGGCTACACCTTC
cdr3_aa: CASSHNPTGDYGYTF

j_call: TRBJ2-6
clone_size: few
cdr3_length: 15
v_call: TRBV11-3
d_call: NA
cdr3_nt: TGTGCCAGCAGCCCAAGGGGAGCTGGGGCCAACGTCCTGACTTTC
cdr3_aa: CASSPRGAGANVLTF

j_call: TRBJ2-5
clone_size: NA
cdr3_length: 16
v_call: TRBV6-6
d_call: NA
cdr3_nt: TGTGCCAGCAGTTACGAAGGAAATACCCCCCGGGAGACCCAGTACTTC
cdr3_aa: CASSYEGNTPRETQYF

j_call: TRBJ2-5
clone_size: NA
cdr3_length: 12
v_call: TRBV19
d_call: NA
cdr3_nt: TGTGCCAGTAGACAAGGGCAAGAGACCCAGTACTTC
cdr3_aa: CASRQGQETQYF

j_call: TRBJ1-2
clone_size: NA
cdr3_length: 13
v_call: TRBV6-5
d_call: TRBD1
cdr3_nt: TGTGCCAGCAGTTACCAGACAGGGTACGGCTACACCTTC
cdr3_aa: CASSYQTGYGYTF

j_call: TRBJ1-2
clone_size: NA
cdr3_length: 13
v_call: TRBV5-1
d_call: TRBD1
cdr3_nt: TGCGCCAGCAGACCAACAGGGGGCTATGGCTACACCTTC
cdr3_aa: CASRPTGGYGYTF

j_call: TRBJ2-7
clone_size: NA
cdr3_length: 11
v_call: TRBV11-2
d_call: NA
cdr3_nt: TGTGCCAGCAGCCCTCTCTACGAGCAGTACTTC
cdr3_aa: CASSPLYEQYF

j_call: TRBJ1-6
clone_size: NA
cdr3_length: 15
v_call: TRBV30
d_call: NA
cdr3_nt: TGTGCCTGGAGTGAGTCATGGCAACGGAATTCACCCCTCCACTTT
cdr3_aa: CAWSESWQRNSPLHF

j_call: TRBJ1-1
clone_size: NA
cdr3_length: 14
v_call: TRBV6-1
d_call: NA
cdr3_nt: TGTGCCAGCAGTGTGGGGGTCGTGAACACTGAAGCTTTCTTT
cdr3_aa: CASSVGVVNTEAFF

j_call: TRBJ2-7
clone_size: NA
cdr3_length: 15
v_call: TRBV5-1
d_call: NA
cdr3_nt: TGCGCCAGCAGCTTGGCAGCAGGACAGTACTACGAGCAGTACTTC
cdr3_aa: CASSLAAGQYYEQYF

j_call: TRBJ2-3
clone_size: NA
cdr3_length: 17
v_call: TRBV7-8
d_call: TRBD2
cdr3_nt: TGTGCCAGCAGCTCCCGACTAGCGGGGGTACGCACAGATACGCAGTATTTT
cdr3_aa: CASSSRLAGVRTDTQYF

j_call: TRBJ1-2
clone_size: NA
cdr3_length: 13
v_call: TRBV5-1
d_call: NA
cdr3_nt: TGCGCCAGCAGTTTGGGGTTGTCCTATGGCTACACCTTC
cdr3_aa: CASSLGLSYGYTF

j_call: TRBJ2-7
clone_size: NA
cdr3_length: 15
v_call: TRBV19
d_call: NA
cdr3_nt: TGTGCCAGTAGTACGCTGGGGCGGGTCCCCTACGAGCAGTACTTC
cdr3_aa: CASSTLGRVPYEQYF

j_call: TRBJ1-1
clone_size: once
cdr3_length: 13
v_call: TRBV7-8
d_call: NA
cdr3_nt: TGTGCCAGCAGCCCGCAGGGGTACACTGAAGCTTTCTTT
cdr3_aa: CASSPQGYTEAFF

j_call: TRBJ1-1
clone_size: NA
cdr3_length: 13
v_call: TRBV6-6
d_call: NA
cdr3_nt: TGTGCCAGCCCCTCCCCAATGAACACTGAAGCTTTCTTT
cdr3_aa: CASPSPMNTEAFF

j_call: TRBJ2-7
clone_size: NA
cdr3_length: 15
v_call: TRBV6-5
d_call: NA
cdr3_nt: TGTGCCAGCAGCTCTCCCCGCAAAGGGAAGTACGAGCAGTACTTC
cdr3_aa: CASSSPRKGKYEQYF

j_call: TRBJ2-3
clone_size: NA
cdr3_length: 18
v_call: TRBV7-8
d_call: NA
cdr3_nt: TGTGCCAGCAGCTTACAAGGGGGACTGAGATTTAGCACAGATACGCAGTATTTT
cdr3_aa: CASSLQGGLRFSTDTQYF

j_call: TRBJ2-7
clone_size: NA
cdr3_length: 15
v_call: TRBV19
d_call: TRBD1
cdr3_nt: TGTGCCAGTAAAATCCGGCCACAGGGGGACTACGAGCAGTACTTC
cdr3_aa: CASKIRPQGDYEQYF

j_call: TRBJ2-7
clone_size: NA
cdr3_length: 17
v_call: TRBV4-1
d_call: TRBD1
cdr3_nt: TGCGCCAGCAGCCAAGATCCCCTTAGGGGGCCCCGGTCGGAGCAGTACTTC
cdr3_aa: CASSQDPLRGPRSEQYF

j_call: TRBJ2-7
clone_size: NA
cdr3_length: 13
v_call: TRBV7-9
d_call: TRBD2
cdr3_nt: TGTGCCAGCAGTTCGGGACTAAGTTACCAGCAGTACTTC
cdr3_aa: CASSSGLSYQQYF

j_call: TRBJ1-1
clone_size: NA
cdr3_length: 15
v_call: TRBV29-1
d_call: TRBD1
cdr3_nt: TGCAGCGTTGACAAAACGCAGGGGGCGAACACTGAAGCTTTCTTT
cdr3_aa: CSVDKTQGANTEAFF

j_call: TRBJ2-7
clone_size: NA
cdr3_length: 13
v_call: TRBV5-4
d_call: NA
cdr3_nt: TGTGCCAGCAGCTTGGACAGGGCGGGGGAGCAGTACTTC
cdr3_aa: CASSLDRAGEQYF

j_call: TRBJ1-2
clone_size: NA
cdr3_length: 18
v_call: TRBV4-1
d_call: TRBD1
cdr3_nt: TGCGCCAGCAGCCAGGATGGCGGGGACAGGGGCGCTTTCTATGGCTACACCTTC
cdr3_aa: CASSQDGGDRGAFYGYTF

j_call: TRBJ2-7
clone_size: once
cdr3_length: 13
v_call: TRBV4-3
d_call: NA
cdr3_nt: TGCGCCAGCAGCCAAGTGGGGATCAACGAGCAGTACTTC
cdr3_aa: CASSQVGINEQYF

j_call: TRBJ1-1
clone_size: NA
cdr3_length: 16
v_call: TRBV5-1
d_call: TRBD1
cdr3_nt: TGCGCCAGCAGCTTTTCGGCAGGGGGCTCGGGCACTGAAGCTTTCTTT
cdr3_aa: CASSFSAGGSGTEAFF

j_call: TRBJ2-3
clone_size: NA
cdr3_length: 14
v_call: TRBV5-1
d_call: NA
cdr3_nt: TGCGCCAGCAGGTCCGGGACCCACGCAGATACGCAGTATTTT
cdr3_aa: CASRSGTHADTQYF

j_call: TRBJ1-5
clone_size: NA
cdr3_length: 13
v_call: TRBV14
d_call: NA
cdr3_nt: TGTGCCAGCAGCCTCATTGGGGGGCAGCCCCAGCATTTT
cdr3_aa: CASSLIGGQPQHF

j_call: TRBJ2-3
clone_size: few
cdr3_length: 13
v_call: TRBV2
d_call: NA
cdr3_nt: TGTGCCAGCAGTTCGACTCACACAGATACGCAGTATTTT
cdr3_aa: CASSSTHTDTQYF

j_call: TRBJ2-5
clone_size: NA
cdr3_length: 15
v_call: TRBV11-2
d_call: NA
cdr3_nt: TGTGCCAGCAGCGAAATACTCGGGTCGGCTGGGACCCAGTACTTC
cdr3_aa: CASSEILGSAGTQYF

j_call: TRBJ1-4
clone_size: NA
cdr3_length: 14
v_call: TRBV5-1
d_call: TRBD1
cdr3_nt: TGCGCCAGCAGCTGGTTTGGGACAGATGAAAAACTGTTTTTT
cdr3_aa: CASSWFGTDEKLFF

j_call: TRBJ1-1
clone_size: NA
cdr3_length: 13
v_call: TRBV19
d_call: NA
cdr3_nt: TGTGCCAGTAGTATAGCCCAGTTCACTGAAGCTTTCTTT
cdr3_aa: CASSIAQFTEAFF

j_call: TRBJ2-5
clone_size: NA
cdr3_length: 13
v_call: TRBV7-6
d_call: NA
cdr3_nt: TGTGCCAGCAGCCAAATGCGGCAAGAGACCCAGTACTTC
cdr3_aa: CASSQMRQETQYF

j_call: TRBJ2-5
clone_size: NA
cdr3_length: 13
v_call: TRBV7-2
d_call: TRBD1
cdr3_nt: TGTGCCAGCAGGGACAGGGCGGGCGAGACCCAGTACTTC
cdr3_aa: CASRDRAGETQYF

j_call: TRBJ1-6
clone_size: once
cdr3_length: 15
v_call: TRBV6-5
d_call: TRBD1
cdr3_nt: TGTGCCAGCAGTCTAGGGACAGGGCTTAATTCACCCCTCCACTTT
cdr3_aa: CASSLGTGLNSPLHF